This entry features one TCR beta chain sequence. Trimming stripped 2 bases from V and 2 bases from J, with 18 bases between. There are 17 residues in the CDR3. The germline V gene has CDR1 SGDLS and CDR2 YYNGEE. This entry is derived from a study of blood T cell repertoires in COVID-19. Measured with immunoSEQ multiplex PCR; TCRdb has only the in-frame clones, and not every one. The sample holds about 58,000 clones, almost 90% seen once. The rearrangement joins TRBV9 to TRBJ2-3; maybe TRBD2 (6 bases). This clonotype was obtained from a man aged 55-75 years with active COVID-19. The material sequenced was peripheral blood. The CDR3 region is CASSVISGVPSTDTQYF. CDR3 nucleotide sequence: TGTGCCAGCAGCGTCATATCGGGGGTCCCCTCCACAGATACGCAGTATTTT. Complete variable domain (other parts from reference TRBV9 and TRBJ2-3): DSGVTQTPKHLITATGQRVTLRCSPRSGDLSVYWYQQSLDQGLQFLIQYYNGEERAKGNILERFSAQQFPDLHSELNLSSLELGDSALYFCASSVISGVPSTDTQYFGPGTRLTVL.